The 18 T cell receptor beta chains listed next were all sequenced from one sample in a study of blood T cells in healthy people across ages. A second PCR of roughly 7 to 11 cycles used a sample-barcoded 5' primer and a J-beta primer mix. TCRdb passed the 5' RACE reads through MiXCR, listing each CDR3 protein once. The sample lists some 900,000 distinct CDR3 sequences; more than 25% were seen once. The sequenced sample consisted of blood. The receptors derive from a woman aged 80 or over in good health.

This clonotype was detected a few times. The V and J genes are TRBV30 and TRBJ2-3, with TRBD1 identical over 11 bases. The germline gives CDR1 GTSNPN, CDR2 SVGIG (reference sequence). This CDR3 is 15 amino acids long. With 7 bases clipped from V and 7 bases from J, the junction kept 13 bases outside the gene matches. The CDR3 DNA reads TGTGCCTTGTCGAATGCCGGGACAGGGGGTCATACGCAGTATTTT. Translation gives CALSNAGTGGHTQYF.

In its sample, this clonotype was seen many times. The chain has TRBV20-1 and TRBJ2-3; D gene unclear. Trimming removed 0 bases at V and 6 bases at J, with 19 bases between. The CDR3 sequence is 16 residues long. Germline lookup yields CDR1 DFQATT and CDR2 SNEGSKA (reference sequence). CDR3 region: CSARENQGLRSDTQYF. CDR3 coding DNA: TGCAGTGCTAGAGAAAATCAAGGTTTGCGGTCGGATACGCAGTATTTT.

This clonotype appeared many times. The chain links TRBV6-6 to TRBJ2-1, with D perhaps TRBD1 or TRBD2 (7 bases each). The CDR3 loop spans 16 amino acids. From germline, CDR1 is MNHNY and CDR2 SVGAGI (reference sequence). Trimming took off 6 bases at V and 6 bases at J, with 21 bases between the two ends. In nucleotides, the CDR3 is TGTGCCAGCAGCCGAAGGGGAGGGGGCAAGGCCAATGAGCAGTTCTTC. Its translation is CASSRRGGGKANEQFF.

The chain joins TRBV20-1 to TRBJ2-5, with 12 bases identical to TRBD1. The J call may be mistaken, given a closer DNA end match to TRBJ2-7. The germline V gene encodes CDR1 DFQATT and CDR2 SNEGSKA (reference sequence). The CDR3 is 14 amino acids. The DNA of the CDR3 is TGCAGTGCTAGAGGGGGACAGGGGGCTTACGAGCAGTACTTC. Protein: CSARGGQGAYEQYF.

The chain carries TRBV2 and TRBJ1-1; a possible D gene is TRBD1 (5 bases). The CDR3 loop spans 14 amino acids. Germline V lookup: CDR1 SNHLY, CDR2 FYNNEI. The V and J ends lost 7 bases and 6 bases respectively, with 18 bases between them. The CDR3 nucleotides read TGTGCCAGCAAGGGGTCCGCTTTACTACCTGAAGCTTTCTTT. Amino acids: CASKGSALLPEAFF.

This clonotype was counted ten times or more. The chain combines TRBV24-1 with TRBJ1-2; TRBD1 matches at 8 bases. With 2 bases clipped from V and 4 bases from J, the junction kept 8 bases outside the gene matches. The CDR3 runs to 16 residues. Germline CDR1 reads KGHDR; CDR2 reads SFDVKD. The CDR3 sequence: CATSDSRQGMGYGYTF. The DNA for the CDR3 is TGTGCCACCAGTGATTCCCGACAGGGGATGGGCTATGGCTACACCTTC.

Details on this clonotype: A much larger clone sits a single nucleotide away, making a read error possible. The rearrangement uses TRBV27 and TRBJ1-2, with 7 bases that match TRBD1. The CDR3 sequence is 13 residues long. Looked up from germline, CDR1 is MNHEY and CDR2 is SMNVEV (reference sequence). CDR3 sequence reads: CPSSYRTGHGYTF. CDR3 in DNA: TGTCCCAGCAGTTACAGGACAGGACATGGCTACACCTTC.

The sample holds a few counts of this clonotype. Relative to the germline gene, one junction end is altered; a read error may explain this. The chain has TRBV5-1 and TRBJ2-3, with D possibly TRBD2 on 5 matching bases. This CDR3 has 16 residues. Looked up from germline, CDR1 is SGHRS and CDR2 is YFSETQ. The CDR3 reads CASSLGGSTSTDTRYF. CDR3 in DNA: TGCGCCAGCAGCTTGGGAGGGAGTACAAGCACAGATACGCGGTATTTT.

This clonotype was recorded many times. The chain joins TRBV25-1 to TRBJ1-2, with a possible D match to TRBD1 (5 bases). The CDR3 covers 11 residues. Trimming took off 8 bases at V and 8 bases at J, with 12 bases between the two ends. The germline CDR1 and CDR2 sequences are MGHDK and SYGVNS. The CDR3 reads CASGGIGGYTF. CDR3 sequence (DNA): TGTGCCAGCGGGGGGATTGGGGGCTACACCTTC.

This clonotype was observed at least ten times. V is TRBV12-3 or TRBV12-4 and J is TRBJ1-1; D gene uncertain. Trimming stripped 6 bases from V and 11 bases from J, with 13 bases between. CDR3 length equals 11 residues. DNA of the CDR3: TGTGCCAGCAGCCAAGATCGGCGGGCTTTCTTT. Protein product: CASSQDRRAFF.

Ten or more counts support this clonotype. The CDR3 loop reads CSARDYPAGATDTQYF. The CDR3 coding sequence is TGCAGTGCTAGAGATTACCCCGCGGGGGCCACAGATACGCAGTATTTT. The V and J genes are TRBV20-1 and TRBJ2-3, with a possible D match to TRBD2 (7 bases). The V gene lost 0 bases and the J gene lost 2 bases, with 15 bases spanning the gap. There are 16 residues in the CDR3. Germline V CDR1 and CDR2: DFQATT, SNEGSKA (reference sequence).

This chain joins TRBV12-3 or TRBV12-4 and TRBJ1-3, with a possible D match to TRBD1 (5 bases). The CDR3 loop spans 15 amino acids. Trimming removed 6 bases at V and 0 bases at J, with 12 bases between. The CDR3, as DNA: TGTGCCAGCAGCCTCGGGGGTCTCTCTGGAAACACCATATATTTT. Protein product: CASSLGGLSGNTIYF.

This clonotype was observed many times. V is TRBV12-3 or TRBV12-4 and J is TRBJ1-2; no clear D. The CDR3 is 13 residues long. V shed 6 bases and J shed 8 bases, with 16 bases lying between them. The CDR3 region is CASSRSGEDGYTF. The CDR3 nucleotides read TGTGCCAGCAGCCGGAGCGGGGAGGACGGCTACACCTTC.

This clonotype showed up many times. The chain joins TRBV6-2 or TRBV6-3 to TRBJ2-7; D not resolved. Deletions cut 2 bases from V and 3 bases from J, with 5 bases between. There are 12 residues in the CDR3. The germline V gene encodes CDR1 MNHEY and CDR2 SVGEGT. The CDR3 reads CASSYTLYEQYF. The CDR3 DNA reads TGTGCCAGCAGTTACACCCTCTACGAGCAGTACTTC.

A few counts support this clonotype. The chain combines TRBV12-3 or TRBV12-4 with TRBJ1-4; D not certain. The CDR3 runs 15 residues. Trimming took 0 bases from V and 2 from J, leaving 7 bases between them. DNA of the CDR3: TGTGCCAGCAGTTTAGCGGGTCGGACTAATGAAAAACTGTTTTTT. Amino acid sequence: CASSLAGRTNEKLFF.

As to this clonotype: Here the CDR3 omits its conserved ending phenylalanine or tryptophan, so a read error is the likely source. The J gene is TRBJ1-4, the V gene TRBV6-6; 7 bases are a match to TRBD1. Looked up from germline, CDR1 is MNHNY and CDR2 is SVGAGI (reference sequence). The CDR3 spans 13 residues. V lost 4 bases, J lost 8 bases, and 4 bases stayed unmatched. The CDR3: CASSSRGSEKLFC. The CDR3 DNA reads as TGTGCCAGCAGTTCCAGGGGGTCGGAAAAACTGTTTTGT.

The DNA of the CDR3 is TGTGCCAGCAGTTCTTACCGGACAGGGGTCTATAGCAATCAGCCCCAGCATTTT. Translation: CASSSYRTGVYSNQPQHF. This rearrangement joins TRBV6-2 or TRBV6-3 to TRBJ1-5; 9 nucleotides match TRBD1. Germline assignment: CDR1 MNHEY and CDR2 SVGEGT. The CDR3 runs 18 residues. The V and J ends lost 4 bases and 0 bases, in that order; junction bases with no gene match: 10.

The chain couples TRBV10-2 to TRBJ1-1; TRBD1 matches 7 bases. Germline assignment: CDR1 WSHSY and CDR2 SAAADI. CDR3 length equals 13 residues. The V gene end was trimmed by 5 bases and the J gene end by 3 bases; junction bases not matched to a gene: 3. CDR3 loop: CASSSGTDTEAFF. The CDR3 DNA reads TGCGCCAGCAGTAGCGGGACAGACACTGAAGCTTTCTTT.